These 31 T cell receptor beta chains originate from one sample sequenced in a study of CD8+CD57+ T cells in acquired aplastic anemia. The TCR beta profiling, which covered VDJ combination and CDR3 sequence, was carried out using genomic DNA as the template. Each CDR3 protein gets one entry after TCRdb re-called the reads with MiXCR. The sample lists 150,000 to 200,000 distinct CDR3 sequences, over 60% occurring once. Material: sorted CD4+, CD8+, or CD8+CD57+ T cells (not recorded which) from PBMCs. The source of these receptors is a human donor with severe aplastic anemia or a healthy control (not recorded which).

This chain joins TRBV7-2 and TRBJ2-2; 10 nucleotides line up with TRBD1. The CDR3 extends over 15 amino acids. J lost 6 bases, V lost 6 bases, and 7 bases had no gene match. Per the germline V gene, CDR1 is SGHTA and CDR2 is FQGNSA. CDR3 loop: CASRQGQGSPGELFF. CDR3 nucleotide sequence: TGTGCCAGCAGACAGGGACAGGGGTCTCCCGGGGAGCTGTTTTTT.

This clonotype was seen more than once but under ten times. The chain's CDR3 is CAISPQGAVGYEQYF. The CDR3 nucleotides read TGTGCCATCAGTCCGCAGGGGGCAGTCGGGTACGAGCAGTACTTC. This chain joins TRBV10-3 and TRBJ2-7; 8 bases line up with TRBD1. The CDR3 totals 15 residues. Germline V gene lookup returns CDR1 ENHRY and CDR2 SYGVKD. J was trimmed by 4 bases and V by 5 bases; bases with no gene match: 10.

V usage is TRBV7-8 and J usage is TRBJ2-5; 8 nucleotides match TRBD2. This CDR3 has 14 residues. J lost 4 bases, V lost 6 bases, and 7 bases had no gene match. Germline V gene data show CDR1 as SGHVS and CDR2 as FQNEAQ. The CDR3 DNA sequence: TGTGCCAGCAGGCTCGGGGGGGGACGAGAGACCCAGTACTTC. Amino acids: CASRLGGGRETQYF.

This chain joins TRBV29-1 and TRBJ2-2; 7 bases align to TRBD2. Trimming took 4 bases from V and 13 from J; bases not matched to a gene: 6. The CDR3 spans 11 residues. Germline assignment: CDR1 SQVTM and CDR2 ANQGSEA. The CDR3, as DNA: TGCAGCGTTGTGGGGGGGGGTTGGCTGTTTTTT. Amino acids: CSVVGGGWLFF.

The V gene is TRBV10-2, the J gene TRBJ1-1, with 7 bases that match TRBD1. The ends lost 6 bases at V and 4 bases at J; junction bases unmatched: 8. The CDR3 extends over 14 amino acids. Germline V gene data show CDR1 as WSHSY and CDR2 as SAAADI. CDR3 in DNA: TGCGCCAGCAGGATAACAGGGGTTACCACTGAAGCTTTCTTT. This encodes CASRITGVTTEAFF.

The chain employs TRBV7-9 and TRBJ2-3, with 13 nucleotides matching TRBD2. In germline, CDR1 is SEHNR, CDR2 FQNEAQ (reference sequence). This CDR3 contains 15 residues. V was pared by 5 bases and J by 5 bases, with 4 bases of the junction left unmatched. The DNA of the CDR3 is TGTGCCAGCAGCCCACTAGCGGGGGGGGGAGATACGCAGTATTTT. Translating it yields CASSPLAGGGDTQYF.

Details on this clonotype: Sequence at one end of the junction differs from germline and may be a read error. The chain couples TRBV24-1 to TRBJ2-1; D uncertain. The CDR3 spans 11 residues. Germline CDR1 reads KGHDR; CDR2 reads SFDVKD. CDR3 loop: CASSSTLDWFF. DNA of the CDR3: TGTGCCAGCAGTTCCACCCTCGATTGGTTCTTC.

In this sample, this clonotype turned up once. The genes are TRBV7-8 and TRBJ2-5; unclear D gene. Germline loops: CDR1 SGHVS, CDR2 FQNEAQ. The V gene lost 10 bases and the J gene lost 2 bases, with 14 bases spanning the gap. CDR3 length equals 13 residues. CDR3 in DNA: TGTGCCACCAGTGATTTTGGGCAAGAGACCCAGTACTTC. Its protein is CATSDFGQETQYF.

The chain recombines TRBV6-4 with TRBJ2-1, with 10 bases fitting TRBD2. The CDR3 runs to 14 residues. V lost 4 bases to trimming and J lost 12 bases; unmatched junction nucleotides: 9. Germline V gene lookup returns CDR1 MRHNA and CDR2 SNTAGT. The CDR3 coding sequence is TGTGCCAGCAGTGTAGCGGGGGGCACAGATACGCAGTTCTTC. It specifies CASSVAGGTDTQFF.

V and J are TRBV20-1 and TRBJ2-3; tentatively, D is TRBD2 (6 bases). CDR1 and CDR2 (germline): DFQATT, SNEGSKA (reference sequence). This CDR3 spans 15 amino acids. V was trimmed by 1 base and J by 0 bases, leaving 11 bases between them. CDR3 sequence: CSARGWGLSTDTQYF. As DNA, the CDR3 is TGCAGTGCTAGAGGTTGGGGACTCAGCACAGATACGCAGTATTTT.

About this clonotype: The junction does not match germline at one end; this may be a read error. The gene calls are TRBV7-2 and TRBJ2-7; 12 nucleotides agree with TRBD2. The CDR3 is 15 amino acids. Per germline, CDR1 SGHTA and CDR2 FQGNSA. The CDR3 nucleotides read TGTGCCAGCAGCCTAGCGGGGGGGCGCTCCTACGAGCAGTACTTC. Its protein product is CASSLAGGRSYEQYF.

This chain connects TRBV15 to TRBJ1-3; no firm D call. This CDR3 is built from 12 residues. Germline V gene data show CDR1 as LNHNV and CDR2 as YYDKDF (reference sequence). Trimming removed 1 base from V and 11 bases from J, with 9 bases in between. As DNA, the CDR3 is TGTGCCACCAGCAGAGCGAGGAACGCCATATATTTT. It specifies CATSRARNAIYF.

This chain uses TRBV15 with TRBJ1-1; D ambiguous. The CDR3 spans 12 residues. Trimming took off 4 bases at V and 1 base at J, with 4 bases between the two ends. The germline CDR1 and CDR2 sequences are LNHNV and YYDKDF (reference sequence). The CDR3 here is CATSIRNTEAFF. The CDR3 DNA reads TGTGCCACCAGCATCAGGAACACTGAAGCTTTCTTT.

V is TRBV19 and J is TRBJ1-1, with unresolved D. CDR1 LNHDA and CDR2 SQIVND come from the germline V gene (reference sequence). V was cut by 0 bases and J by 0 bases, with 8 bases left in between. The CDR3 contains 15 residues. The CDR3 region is CASSIDAGMNTEAFF. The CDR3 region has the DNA TGTGCCAGTAGTATAGATGCGGGGATGAACACTGAAGCTTTCTTT.

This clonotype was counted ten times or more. The CDR3 region has the DNA TGTGCCAGCAGCGTAGAAGGCGGTAGCTCCTACGAGCAGTACTTC. Translating it yields CASSVEGGSSYEQYF. The gene calls are TRBV7-9 and TRBJ2-7; D unresolved. This CDR3 region has 15 residues. Germline assignment: CDR1 SEHNR and CDR2 FQNEAQ (reference sequence). V lost 5 bases and J lost 0, with 14 bases in between. Supplemented by reference TRBV7-9 and TRBJ2-7, the full variable domain reads DTGVSQNPRHKITKRGQNVTFRCDPISEHNRLYWYRQTLGQGPEFLTYFQNEAQLEKSRLLSDRFSAERPKGSFSTLEIQRTEQGDSAMYLCASSVEGGSSYEQYFGPGTRLTVT.

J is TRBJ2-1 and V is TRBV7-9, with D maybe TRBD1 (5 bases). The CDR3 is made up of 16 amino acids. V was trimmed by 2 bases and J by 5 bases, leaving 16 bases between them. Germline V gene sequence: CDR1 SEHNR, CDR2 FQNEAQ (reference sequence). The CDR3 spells CASSLSGLPANNEQFF. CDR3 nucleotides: TGTGCCAGCAGCTTATCAGGGTTGCCCGCCAACAATGAGCAGTTCTTC. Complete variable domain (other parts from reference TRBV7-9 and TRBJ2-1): DTGVSQNPRHKITKRGQNVTFRCDPISEHNRLYWYRQTLGQGPEFLTYFQNEAQLEKSRLLSDRFSAERPKGSFSTLEIQRTEQGDSAMYLCASSLSGLPANNEQFFGPGTRLTVL.

The CDR3 sequence is CASSLTGTDNEQFF. The CDR3 nucleotides are TGTGCCAGCAGTTTAACCGGGACAGACAATGAGCAGTTCTTC. The J gene is TRBJ2-1, the V gene TRBV12-3 or TRBV12-4, with 7 nucleotides matching TRBD1. With 2 bases clipped from V and 5 bases from J, the junction kept 3 bases outside the gene matches. CDR3 size: 14 residues.

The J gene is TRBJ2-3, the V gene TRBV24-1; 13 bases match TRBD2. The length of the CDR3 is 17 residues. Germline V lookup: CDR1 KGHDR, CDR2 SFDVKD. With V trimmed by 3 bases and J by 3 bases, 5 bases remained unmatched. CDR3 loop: CATSDPGTSGITDTQYF. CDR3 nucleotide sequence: TGTGCCACCAGTGATCCCGGGACTAGCGGGATAACAGATACGCAGTATTTT.

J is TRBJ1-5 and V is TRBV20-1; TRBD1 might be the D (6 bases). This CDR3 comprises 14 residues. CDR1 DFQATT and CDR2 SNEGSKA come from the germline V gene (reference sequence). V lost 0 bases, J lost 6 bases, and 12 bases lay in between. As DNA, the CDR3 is TGCAGTGCTAGAGAGGCAGGGGTTGGTCAGCCCCAGCATTTT. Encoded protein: CSAREAGVGQPQHF.

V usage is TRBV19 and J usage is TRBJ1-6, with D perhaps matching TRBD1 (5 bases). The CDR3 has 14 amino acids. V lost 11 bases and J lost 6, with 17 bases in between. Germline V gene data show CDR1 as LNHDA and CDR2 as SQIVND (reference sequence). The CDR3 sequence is CASRGVALNSPLHF. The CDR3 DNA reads TGTGCCTCACGGGGGGTGGCACTTAATTCACCCCTCCACTTT.

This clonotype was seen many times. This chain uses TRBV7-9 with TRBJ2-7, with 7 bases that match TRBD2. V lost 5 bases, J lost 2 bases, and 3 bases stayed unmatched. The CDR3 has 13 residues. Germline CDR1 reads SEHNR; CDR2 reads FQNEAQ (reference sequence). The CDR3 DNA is TGTGCCAGCAGCCCCCGGGAGGCCTACGAGCAGTACTTC. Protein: CASSPREAYEQYF.

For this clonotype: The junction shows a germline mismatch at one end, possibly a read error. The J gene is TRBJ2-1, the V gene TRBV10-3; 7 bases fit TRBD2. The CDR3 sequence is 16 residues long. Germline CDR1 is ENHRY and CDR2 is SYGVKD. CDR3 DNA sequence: TGTGCCACCAGTGACGCTACTAGCGTTCCCTACAATGAGCAGTTCTTC. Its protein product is CATSDATSVPYNEQFF.

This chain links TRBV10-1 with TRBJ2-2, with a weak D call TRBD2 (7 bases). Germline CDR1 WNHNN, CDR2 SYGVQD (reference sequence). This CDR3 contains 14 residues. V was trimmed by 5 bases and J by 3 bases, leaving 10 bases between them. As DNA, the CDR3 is TGCGCCAGCAGTCAGGGGAGGGACACCGGGGAGCTGTTTTTT. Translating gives CASSQGRDTGELFF.

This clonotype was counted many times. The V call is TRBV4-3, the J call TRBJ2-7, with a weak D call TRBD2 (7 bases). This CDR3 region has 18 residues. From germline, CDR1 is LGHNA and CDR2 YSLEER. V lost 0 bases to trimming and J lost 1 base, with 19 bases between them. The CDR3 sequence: CASSQDVGEGGASYEQYF. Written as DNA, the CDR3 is TGCGCCAGCAGCCAAGATGTTGGGGAGGGGGGGGCTTCCTACGAGCAGTACTTC.

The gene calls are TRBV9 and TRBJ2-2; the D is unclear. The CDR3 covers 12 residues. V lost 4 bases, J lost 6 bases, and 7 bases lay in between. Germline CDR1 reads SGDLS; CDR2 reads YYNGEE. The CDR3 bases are TGTGCCAGCAGCATCCAGGCCGGGGAGCTGTTTTTT. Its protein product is CASSIQAGELFF.

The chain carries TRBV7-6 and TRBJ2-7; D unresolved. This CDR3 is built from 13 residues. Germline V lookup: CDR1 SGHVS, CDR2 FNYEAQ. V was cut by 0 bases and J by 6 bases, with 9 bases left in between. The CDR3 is CASSLAPRLEQYF. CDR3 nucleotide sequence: TGTGCCAGCAGCTTAGCCCCCCGACTCGAGCAGTACTTC.

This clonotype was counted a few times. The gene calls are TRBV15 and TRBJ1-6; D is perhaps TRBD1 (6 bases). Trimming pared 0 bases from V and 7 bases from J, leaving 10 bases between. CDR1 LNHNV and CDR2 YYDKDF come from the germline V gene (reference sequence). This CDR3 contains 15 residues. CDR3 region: CATSRERTANSPLHF. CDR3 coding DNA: TGTGCCACCAGCAGAGAAAGGACAGCCAATTCACCCCTCCACTTT.

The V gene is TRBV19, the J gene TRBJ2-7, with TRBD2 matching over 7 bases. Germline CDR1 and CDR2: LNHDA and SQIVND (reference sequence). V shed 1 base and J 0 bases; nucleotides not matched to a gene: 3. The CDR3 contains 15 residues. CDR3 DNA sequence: TGTGCCAGTAGTATAGTGGGACTACCCTCCTACGAGCAGTACTTC. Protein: CASSIVGLPSYEQYF.

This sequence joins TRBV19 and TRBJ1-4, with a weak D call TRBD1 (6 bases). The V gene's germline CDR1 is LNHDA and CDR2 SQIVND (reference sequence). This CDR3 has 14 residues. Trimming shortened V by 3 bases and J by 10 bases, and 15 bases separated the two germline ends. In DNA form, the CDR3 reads TGTGCCAGTAGTATCGGGGGGGGCCCCGGAAAACTGTTTTTT. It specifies CASSIGGGPGKLFF.

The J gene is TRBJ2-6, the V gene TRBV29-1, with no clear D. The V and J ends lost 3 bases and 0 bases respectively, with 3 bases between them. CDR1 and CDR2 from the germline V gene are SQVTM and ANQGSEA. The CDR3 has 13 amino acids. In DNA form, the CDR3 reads TGCAGCGTTGATTACTCTGGGGCCAACGTCCTGACTTTC. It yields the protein CSVDYSGANVLTF.

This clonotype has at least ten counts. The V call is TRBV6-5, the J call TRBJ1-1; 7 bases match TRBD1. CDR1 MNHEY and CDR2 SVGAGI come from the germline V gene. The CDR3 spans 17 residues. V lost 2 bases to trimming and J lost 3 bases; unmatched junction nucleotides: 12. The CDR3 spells CASSYRWDSPNDTEAFF. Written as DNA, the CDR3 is TGTGCCAGCAGTTACCGATGGGACAGTCCGAATGACACTGAAGCTTTCTTT.